This entry lists 21 T cell receptor beta chains sequenced from one sample in a study of cytomegalovirus exposure and HLA in healthy donors. Primers included in the PCR were 60 Vbeta and 13 Jbeta primers. Sequencing used immunoSEQ multiplex PCR; TCRdb keeps in-frame clones, though not all of them. Among roughly 100,000 clones listed, roughly 70% were seen once. Material for sequencing was PBMCs. Receptor source: a woman aged 18 to 35 in good health and CMV-seropositive.

This clone has more than one count but fewer than ten. The J gene is TRBJ1-5, the V gene TRBV19; 7 bases align to TRBD1. V shed 5 bases, J shed 0 bases, and the junction held 7 bases outside the gene matches. Germline V gene lookup returns CDR1 LNHDA and CDR2 SQIVND (reference sequence). The CDR3 is 16 amino acids. The CDR3 DNA reads TGTGCCAGTAGTTCCTGGGGGACAGTTAGCAATCAGCCCCAGCATTTT. It translates to CASSSWGTVSNQPQHF.

This clone was seen a few times. V is TRBV5-4 and J is TRBJ2-3, with TRBD2 matching over 12 bases. Germline V CDR1 and CDR2: SGHNT, YYREEE (reference sequence). V shed 3 bases, J shed 3 bases, and the junction held 2 bases outside the gene matches. The CDR3 runs 15 residues. The CDR3 coding sequence is TGTGCCAGCAGCTCGACTAGCGGGAGAACAGATACGCAGTATTTT. Its translation: CASSSTSGRTDTQYF. Full variable domain (rest looked up from reference TRBV5-4 and TRBJ2-3): ETGVTQSPTHLIKTRGQQVTLRCSSQSGHNTVSWYQQALGQGPQFIFQYYREEENGRGNFPPRFSGLQFPNYSSELNVNALELDDSALYLCASSSTSGRTDTQYFGPGTRLTVL.

This clone was recorded a few times. Other nucleotide sequences from this sample produce the same CDR3. The rearrangement uses TRBV11-2 and TRBJ2-1, with D possibly TRBD2 on 6 matching bases. The CDR3 consists of 15 residues. The germline gives CDR1 SGHAT, CDR2 FQNNGV. Trimming cost V 1 base and J 6 bases, with 13 bases left between them. The CDR3 DNA is TGTGCCAGCAGCTTAGCATTGGCCGGGGGCAATGAGCAGTTCTTC. Residues: CASSLALAGGNEQFF.

The chain carries TRBV7-9 and TRBJ2-1; weak D call: TRBD2 (5 bases). Germline loops: CDR1 SEHNR, CDR2 FQNEAQ (reference sequence). The V and J ends lost 3 bases and 12 bases respectively, with 12 bases between them. There are 12 residues in the CDR3. CDR3 sequence reads: CASSLTLASQFF. CDR3 DNA sequence: TGTGCCAGCAGCTTGACCCTAGCCTCGCAGTTCTTC.

This clone was picked up a small number of times. The chain employs TRBV4-3 and TRBJ1-6; 11 bases map to TRBD1. The germline gives CDR1 LGHNA, CDR2 YSLEER. J was trimmed by 1 base and V by 0 bases; bases with no gene match: 8. The CDR3 covers 20 residues. As DNA, the CDR3 is TGCGCCAGCAGCCAAGATTGGGGGGGACAGGGGGAATCCTATAATTCACCCCTCCACTTT. This gives the protein CASSQDWGGQGESYNSPLHF.

This clone was observed a few times. CDR3 nucleotide sequence: TGTGCCAGCAGCGCCGGGACAGCTAATGAAAAACTGTTTTTT. Its translation: CASSAGTANEKLFF. The rearrangement joins TRBV7-9 to TRBJ1-4; TRBD1 matches 7 bases. The CDR3 totals 14 residues. J was trimmed by 3 bases and V by 5 bases; bases with no gene match: 3. Germline CDR1 is SEHNR and CDR2 is FQNEAQ (reference sequence).

The chain has TRBV5-6 and TRBJ2-2, with 9 nucleotides matching TRBD1. J was trimmed by 6 bases and V by 1 base; bases with no gene match: 4. Germline CDR1 is SGHDT and CDR2 is YYEEEE. This CDR3 has 15 residues. The CDR3 DNA is TGTGCCAGCAGCTTGCTGACAGGGGGGCCCGGGGAGCTGTTTTTT. Translated: CASSLLTGGPGELFF.

The J gene is TRBJ1-6, the V gene TRBV27; 8 positions agree with TRBD1. CDR1 is MNHEY and CDR2 is SMNVEV in the germline V gene (reference sequence). V was pared by 6 bases and J by 6 bases, with 4 bases of the junction left unmatched. The CDR3 covers 14 residues. CDR3 loop: CASSLGQVNSPLHF. The CDR3 nucleotides read TGTGCCAGCAGCTTGGGACAGGTTAATTCACCCCTCCACTTT.

The chain carries TRBV5-6 and TRBJ1-5, with TRBD1 matching 7 bases. The V gene's germline CDR1 is SGHDT and CDR2 YYEEEE. This CDR3 has 15 residues. V lost 3 bases and J lost 9; bases outside the gene matches: 12. The CDR3 DNA reads TGTGCCAGCAGCTCCGAGGACAGGAACTTTGGGCCCCAGCATTTT. Translating gives CASSSEDRNFGPQHF.

This clone was observed once. The chain recombines TRBV19 with TRBJ2-1, with 9 bases fitting TRBD1. Germline assignment: CDR1 LNHDA and CDR2 SQIVND (reference sequence). The V and J ends lost 3 bases and 13 bases, in that order; junction bases with no gene match: 4. The CDR3 covers 12 residues. The CDR3 loop is CASSIRDRDQFF. The CDR3 DNA reads as TGTGCCAGTAGTATCCGGGACAGGGACCAGTTCTTC.

This clone has only a few counts. The CDR3 is CASSINGELRGYTF. CDR3 DNA: TGTGCCAGTAGTATTAACGGAGAGTTACGGGGCTACACCTTC. The chain carries TRBV19 and TRBJ1-2, with D unresolved. Germline-derived CDR1 and CDR2 are LNHDA and SQIVND (reference sequence). V shed 3 bases and J shed 8 bases, with 16 bases lying between them. There are 14 residues in the CDR3.

This chain uses TRBV7-2 with TRBJ2-7; 7 nucleotides line up with TRBD2. This CDR3 has 15 residues. Looked up from germline, CDR1 is SGHTA and CDR2 is FQGNSA. Trimming took 2 bases from V and 3 from J; bases not matched to a gene: 7. CDR3 protein: CASSLRAPGGYEQYF. CDR3 nucleotides: TGTGCCAGCAGCTTAAGGGCCCCGGGGGGCTACGAGCAGTACTTC.

The gene calls are TRBV4-1 and TRBJ2-7; D is unresolved. V lost 0 bases, J lost 5 bases, and 8 bases lay in between. The CDR3 runs 13 residues. In germline, CDR1 is MGHRA, CDR2 YSYEKL. The CDR3 sequence: CASSQDQRDEQYF. The CDR3, as DNA: TGCGCCAGCAGCCAAGATCAGCGTGACGAGCAGTACTTC.

The genes are TRBV7-2 and TRBJ2-5; the match to TRBD2 covers 15 bases. J lost 5 bases, V lost 1 base, and 8 bases had no gene match. The CDR3 extends over 18 amino acids. The germline gives CDR1 SGHTA, CDR2 FQGNSA. For the CDR3, the DNA is TGTGCCAGCAGCTTAGGTTGGACTAGCGGGGGGGCGGGGGAGACCCAGTACTTC. It translates to CASSLGWTSGGAGETQYF.

The V and J genes are TRBV28 and TRBJ1-5; D not certain. The CDR3 has 11 residues. Germline lookup yields CDR1 MDHEN and CDR2 SYDVKM. The ends were cut back, 4 bases at V and 6 bases at J, with 4 bases in the middle. The CDR3, as DNA: TGTGCCAGCAGTTCGGGTCAGCCCCAGCATTTT. Its translation: CASSSGQPQHF.

The rearrangement uses TRBV7-3 and TRBJ2-1; D is possibly TRBD1 (7 bases). The CDR3 runs 15 residues. The germline CDR1 and CDR2 sequences are SGHTA and FQGTGA. V lost 4 bases, J lost 6 bases, and 16 bases lay in between. CDR3 loop: CASSWTGGEVNEQFF. CDR3 bases: TGTGCCAGCAGCTGGACAGGAGGGGAAGTCAATGAGCAGTTCTTC.

The chain is built from TRBV9 and TRBJ2-7; TRBD1 matches at 10 bases. V lost 0 bases and J lost 7; bases outside the gene matches: 7. Germline lookup yields CDR1 SGDLS and CDR2 YYNGEE. The CDR3 contains 15 residues. DNA of the CDR3: TGTGCCAGCAGCGTAGGGGGACAGGGGATTGAGGAGCAGTACTTC. Amino acid sequence: CASSVGGQGIEEQYF.

This chain links TRBV11-2 with TRBJ1-1; 7 positions agree with TRBD1. CDR1 is SGHAT, CDR2 FQNNGV, per germline. Trimming removed 6 bases from V and 8 bases from J; junction bases left unmatched: 15. The CDR3 sequence is 15 residues long. Here the CDR3 reads CASRDRAPRGTEAFF. For the CDR3, the DNA is TGTGCCAGCAGAGACAGGGCCCCACGAGGTACCGAAGCTTTCTTT. Full variable domain (rest looked up from reference TRBV11-2 and TRBJ1-1): EAGVAQSPRYKIIEKRQSVAFWCNPISGHATLYWYQQILGQGPKLLIQFQNNGVVDDSQLPKDRFSAERLKGVDSTLKIQPAKLEDSAVYLCASRDRAPRGTEAFFGQGTRLTVV.

J is TRBJ1-2 and V is TRBV7-3; tentative D call: TRBD1 (5 bases). The germline gives CDR1 SGHTA, CDR2 FQGTGA. Trimming took off 8 bases at V and 4 bases at J, with 17 bases between the two ends. The CDR3 runs to 14 residues. CDR3 loop: CASAPQAGRYGYTF. In nucleotides, the CDR3 is TGTGCCAGCGCTCCCCAGGCAGGGCGCTATGGCTACACCTTC. Full variable domain (missing parts from reference TRBV7-3 and TRBJ1-2): GAGVSQTPSNKVTEKGKYVELRCDPISGHTALYWYRQSLGQGPEFLIYFQGTGAADDSGLPNDRFFAVRPEGSVSTLKIQRTERGDSAVYLCASAPQAGRYGYTFGSGTRLTVV.

A single count supports this clone. The chain links TRBV6-6 to TRBJ2-7; TRBD2 matches at 11 bases. The germline CDR1 and CDR2 sequences are MNHNY and SVGAGI (reference sequence). The CDR3 is 14 residues long. V lost 7 bases, J lost 6 bases, and 8 bases stayed unmatched. Here the CDR3 reads CASTDSGRAGEQYF. In DNA, the CDR3 is TGTGCCAGCACCGATAGCGGGAGGGCCGGCGAGCAGTACTTC.

A few counts support this clone. Compared with germline, one end of the junction differs, possibly owing to a read error. This chain joins TRBV25-1 and TRBJ2-7; 7 bases are shared with TRBD1. The CDR3 is 13 amino acids. CDR1 and CDR2 (germline): MGHDK, SYGVNS. The CDR3 sequence is CASSEATPPGQKF. For the CDR3, the DNA is TGTGCCAGCAGTGAAGCGACCCCGCCGGGACAGAAATTC.